Listed below are T cell receptor beta chains from one sample, sequenced in a study of cytomegalovirus exposure and HLA in healthy donors. Generated by immunoSEQ multiplex PCR, the TCRdb table keeps only in-frame clones and is missing some. Among about 93,000 clones listed, roughly 79% were seen once. The specimen sequenced was PBMCs. The receptor set was obtained from a man aged 25 to 45 in good health and CMV-seronegative. Each CDR3 is given with its conserved first and last residue. The D gene is left open where the match is weak. Clone size is given for some rows only: seen once, a few or many times, or a class if the clone is expanded.

.,TRBJ1-5,.,TRBV12-5,CASGLVHGGGQPQHF,TGTGCTAGTGGTTTGGTACATGGGGGAGGTCAGCCCCAGCATTTT
.,TRBJ2-2,.,TRBV7-9,CASSLRGGSLFF,TGTGCCAGCAGCTTGAGGGGAGGTAGCCTGTTTTTT
TRBD2,TRBJ2-1,.,TRBV27,CASSLSSGVYNEQFF,TGTGCCAGCAGTTTATCTAGCGGGGTATACAATGAGCAGTTCTTC
.,TRBJ1-1,.,TRBV10-3,CAIKVSAENTEAFF,TGTGCCATCAAAGTTTCAGCGGAGAACACTGAAGCTTTCTTT
.,TRBJ2-3,.,TRBV5-4,CASTQQVPGDTDTQYF,TGTGCCAGCACACAACAGGTTCCAGGGGACACAGATACGCAGTATTTT
TRBD1,TRBJ2-7,.,TRBV27,CASSPDRAISGSTYEQYF,TGTGCCAGCAGCCCTGACAGGGCCATCTCAGGGTCAACCTACGAGCAGTACTTC
TRBD1,TRBJ2-7,.,TRBV19,CASSMTGGSYEQYF,TGTGCCAGTAGTATGACAGGGGGATCCTACGAGCAGTACTTC
.,TRBJ2-1,.,TRBV5-1,CASSLQGSSSYNEQFF,TGCGCCAGCAGCTTACAGGGTTCCAGCTCCTACAATGAGCAGTTCTTC
.,TRBJ1-2,.,TRBV11-2,CASSLVEQGGGYTF,TGTGCCAGCAGCTTAGTTGAACAGGGTGGTGGCTACACCTTC
.,TRBJ1-3,.,TRBV15,CATSRGNRDTIYF,TGTGCCACCAGCAGAGGTAACAGGGACACCATATATTTT
.,TRBJ2-2,.,TRBV10-3,CAISESTRNTGELFF,TGTGCCATCAGTGAGTCGACTCGAAACACCGGGGAGCTGTTTTTT
.,TRBJ1-2,.,TRBV19,CASRTQGIPYGYTF,TGTGCCAGTAGGACGCAGGGTATCCCTTATGGCTACACCTTC
.,TRBJ1-1,.,TRBV28,CASTQPPPGGTEAFF,TGTGCCAGCACCCAGCCCCCCCCCGGGGGCACTGAAGCTTTCTTT
.,TRBJ1-4,few,TRBV29-1,CSVLEGDEKLFF,TGCAGCGTTCTAGAGGGAGATGAAAAACTGTTTTTT
.,TRBJ1-2,.,TRBV27,CASSLWGRQNLGNGYTF,TGTGCCAGCAGTTTATGGGGCCGACAGAATCTTGGCAATGGCTACACCTTC
.,TRBJ2-5,once,TRBV20-1,CSAGTVETQYF,TGCAGTGCCGGGACTGTAGAGACCCAGTACTTC
.,TRBJ1-2,.,TRBV29-1,CSVVETAYGYTF,TGCAGCGTTGTGGAGACAGCTTATGGCTACACCTTC
.,TRBJ2-3,.,TRBV9,CASSASSTDTQYF,TGTGCCAGCAGCGCCAGTAGCACAGATACGCAGTATTTT
TRBD2,TRBJ2-7,.,TRBV4-2,CASSQGLAANYEQYF,TGTGCCAGCAGCCAAGGACTAGCGGCTAACTACGAGCAGTACTTC
TRBD1,TRBJ1-2,.,TRBV9,CASSVKTGDHGYTF,TGTGCCAGCAGCGTAAAGACAGGGGATCATGGCTACACCTTC
TRBD1,TRBJ1-5,.,TRBV6-1,CASSATGYNQPQHF,TGTGCCAGCAGTGCGACAGGGTACAATCAGCCCCAGCATTTT
TRBD1,TRBJ2-2,once,TRBV7-9,CASSLDRGNTGELFF,TGTGCCAGCAGCTTAGACAGGGGGAACACCGGGGAGCTGTTTTTT
.,TRBJ2-5,.,TRBV29-1,CSVAGEQETQYF,TGCAGCGTTGCGGGTGAGCAAGAGACCCAGTACTTC
TRBD1,TRBJ2-5,few,TRBV10-2,CASSNRGHETQYF,TGCGCCAGCAGTAACAGGGGGCACGAGACCCAGTACTTC
.,TRBJ1-6,.,TRBV18,CASSPAFQGSYNSPLHF,TGTGCCAGCTCACCAGCATTCCAGGGCTCCTATAATTCACCCCTCCACTTT
TRBD1,TRBJ1-1,.,TRBV10-3,CANNAGTGGVWTATEAFF,TGTGCCAACAATGCCGGGACAGGGGGAGTTTGGACGGCCACTGAAGCTTTCTTT